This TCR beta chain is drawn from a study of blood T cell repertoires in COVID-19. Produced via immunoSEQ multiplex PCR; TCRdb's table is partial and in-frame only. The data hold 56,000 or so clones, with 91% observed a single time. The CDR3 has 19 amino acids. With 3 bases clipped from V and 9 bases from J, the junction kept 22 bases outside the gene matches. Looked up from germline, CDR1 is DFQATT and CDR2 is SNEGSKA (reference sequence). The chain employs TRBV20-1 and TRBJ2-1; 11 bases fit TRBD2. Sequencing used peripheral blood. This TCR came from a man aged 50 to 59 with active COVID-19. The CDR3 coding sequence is TGCAGTGCTAGTTCCCCGCCGGGACTAGCGGCAGGGAAGTGGCGTGAGCAGTTCTTC. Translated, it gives CSASSPPGLAAGKWREQFF.